The clone carrying this TCR beta chain was seen at least ten times. The antigen is undetermined. The data were taken from a study of regulatory T cells in long-lasting Graves disease. Looking at the study overall: For under 3 months, newly diagnosed Graves' patients had been taking antithyroid drugs. General observations from the study: Persistent disease was associated with favored TRBV28 usage and with favored use of TRBJ1-2 and TRBJ2-5. Thyroid tissue went unstudied; only peripheral blood was examined.

The V gene's germline CDR1 is MDHEN and CDR2 SYDVKM. The CDR3 runs to 14 residues. V was shortened by 4 bases and J by 7 bases, with 16 bases between the two germline ends. Specified time point: newly diagnosed GD, antithyroid drugs for less than 3 months. Researchers made the TCR library from RNA that was extracted from PBMCs. Relying on iRepertoire HTBI primers and Arm-PCR of CDR3 regions, the team built TCR beta libraries. TCRdb called the multiplex PCR reads again in MiXCR, with one record for every CDR3 protein. The sample lists 300,000 to 400,000 distinct CDR3 sequences; about 16% were seen once.

This receptor was taken from a female donor with Graves disease. The chain carries TRBV28 and TRBJ1-1; D gene uncertain. The sequenced sample was peripheral blood mononuclear cells (PBMCs), obtained at new diagnosis, from a patient treated with antithyroid drugs. CDR3 nucleotide sequence: TGTGCCAGCAGTTCACACTACAGTCAGAGTGAAGCTTTCTTT. It is translated as CASSSHYSQSEAFF. The full variable domain, completed using reference TRBV28 and TRBJ1-1, is DVKVTQSSRYLVKRTGEKVFLECVQDMDHENMFWYRQDPGLGLRLIYFSYDVKMKEKGDIPEGYSVSREKKERFSLILESASTNQTSMYLCASSSHYSQSEAFFGQGTRLTVV.